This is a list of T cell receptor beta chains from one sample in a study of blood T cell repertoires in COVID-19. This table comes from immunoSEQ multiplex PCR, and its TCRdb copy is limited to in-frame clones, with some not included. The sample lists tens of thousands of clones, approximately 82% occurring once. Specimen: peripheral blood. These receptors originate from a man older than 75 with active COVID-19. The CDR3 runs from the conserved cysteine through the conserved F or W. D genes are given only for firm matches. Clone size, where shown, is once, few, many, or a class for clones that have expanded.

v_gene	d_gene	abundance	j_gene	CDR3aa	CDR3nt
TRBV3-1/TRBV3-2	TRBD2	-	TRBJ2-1	CASSQELAGANEQFF	TGTGCCAGCAGCCAGGAACTAGCGGGGGCAAATGAGCAGTTCTTC
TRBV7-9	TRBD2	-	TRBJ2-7	CASSAAVAGLSYEQYF	TGTGCCAGCAGCGCCGCTGTAGCGGGGCTCTCCTACGAGCAGTACTTC
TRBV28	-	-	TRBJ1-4	CASTSGGAQPAEKLFF	TGTGCCAGCACCTCGGGGGGGGCCCAACCGGCTGAAAAACTGTTTTTT
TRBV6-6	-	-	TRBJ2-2	CASSLLSGGNSGWNPGLFF	TGTGCCAGCAGTCTCTTATCAGGGGGCAATAGCGGGTGGAACCCAGGGCTGTTTTTT
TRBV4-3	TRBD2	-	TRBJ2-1	CASSQEAGTYNEQFF	TGCGCCAGCAGCCAAGAAGCGGGAACCTACAATGAGCAGTTCTTC
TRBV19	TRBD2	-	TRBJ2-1	CASQRLAGPKTEQFF	TGTGCCAGTCAGAGACTAGCGGGACCGAAAACCGAGCAGTTCTTC
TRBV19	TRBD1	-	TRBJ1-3	CASSADRGGGNTIYF	TGTGCCAGTAGTGCGGACAGGGGAGGTGGAAACACCATATATTTT
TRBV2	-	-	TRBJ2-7	CASTTRREFLQYF	TGTGCCAGCACCACCCGGAGGGAATTTCTCCAGTACTTC
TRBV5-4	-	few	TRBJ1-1	CASSLPRGNTEAFF	TGTGCCAGCAGCTTGCCCAGAGGGAACACTGAAGCTTTCTTT
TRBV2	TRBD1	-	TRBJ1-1	CASSFGTGGTEAFF	TGTGCCAGCAGTTTCGGGACAGGGGGCACTGAAGCTTTCTTT
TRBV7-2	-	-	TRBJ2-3	CASSPTGDTQYF	TGTGCCAGCAGCCCCACCGGAGATACGCAGTATTTT
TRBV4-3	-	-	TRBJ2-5	CASSPTTMQETQYF	TGCGCCAGCAGCCCCACGACAATGCAAGAGACCCAGTACTTC
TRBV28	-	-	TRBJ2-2	CASSPMNPRQETNTGELFF	TGTGCCAGCAGTCCGATGAATCCGAGACAGGAAACGAACACCGGGGAGCTGTTTTTT
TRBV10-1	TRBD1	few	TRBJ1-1	CASSEPNRGRTEAFF	TGCGCCAGCAGTGAACCCAACAGGGGGCGAACTGAAGCTTTCTTT
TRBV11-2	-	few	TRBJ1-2	CASSSTVRNYGYTF	TGTGCCAGCAGCTCTACGGTTCGTAACTATGGCTACACCTTC
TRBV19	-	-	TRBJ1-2	CASSVGNLTPGGYTF	TGTGCCAGTAGTGTGGGCAATCTAACCCCTGGTGGCTACACCTTC
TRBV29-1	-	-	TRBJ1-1	CSVEEDRNTEAFF	TGCAGCGTCGAAGAGGACAGGAACACTGAAGCTTTCTTT
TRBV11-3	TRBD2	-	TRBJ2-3	CASSLRGTSGGKTDTQYF	TGTGCCAGCAGCTTACGCGGGACTAGCGGGGGCAAGACAGATACGCAGTATTTT
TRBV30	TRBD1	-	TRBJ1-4	CAWSGQGGKLFF	TGTGCCTGGTCGGGACAGGGGGGAAAACTGTTTTTT